The present entry profiles one TCR beta chain with its context. What it recognizes is unknown. Here immunoSEQ multiplex PCR was the method, and the copy in TCRdb shows in-frame clones only, minus some. The profile shows around 580,000 clones, 95% to 98% of them singletons. These data belong to a study of shared clonotypes between healthy human individuals. Study-level background: A couple of women and three men aged 18 to 49 served as donors. Each donor contributed plates that comprised three CD4 naive, three CD4 memory, two CD8 naive and one CD8 memory. General study points: Clonotype sharing among donors was expected to depend on sequencing depth. It was only blood that was sampled, and tissue repertoires likely differ.

Cells designated naive CD8 were CD45RO-negative and were positively selected for CCR7, with terminally differentiated effector memory CD45RA+ cells excluded. There are 18 residues in the CDR3. Germline CDR1 and CDR2: SGHVS and FNYEAQ. The V end lost 2 bases, the J end lost 2 bases, and 19 bases lay between the germline ends. The origin of this receptor is a man aged 25 to 45 in good health. The chain links TRBV7-6 to TRBJ2-1, with a weak D call TRBD2 (6 bases). Material for sequencing was naive CD8+ T cells sorted from blood. CDR3 residues: CASSLRVGSRDPYNEQFF. The DNA of the CDR3 is TGTGCCAGCAGCTTACGCGTTGGGTCGCGGGACCCCTACAATGAGCAGTTCTTC.